This record covers a single T cell receptor beta chain. What this receptor recognizes is not known. Nothing much larger sits one base from this clone, and base qualities are not available. The germline V gene provides CDR1 LGHNA and CDR2 YNFKEQ. Measured from the cysteine to the phenylalanine, the CDR3 is 14 residues long. Of all the DNA, just the CDR3 is kept, 42 bases in frame from base 1. The V and J ends are trimmed by 0 bases and 4 bases, leaving 9 bases between them. This sample was taken from a study of CD8+ T cells in alopecia areata (dated by TCRdb to the late 2010s). Regarding the complete study: High-throughput TCRbeta sequencing was used to examine T cell clonal expansion in alopecia areata in both the C3H/HeJ mouse model and human patients. Scalp clonality was compared across normal scalp (n=4), patchy alopecia areata scalp (n=8), and alopecia totalis/universalis scalp (n=8). Amplification of TCRbeta CDR3 regions was done by immunoSEQ multiplex PCR using 35 Vbeta forward primers and 13 Jbeta reverse primers. On the human side, TCRbeta sequencing was run on scalp tissue and on sorted CD4+ and CD8+ peripheral blood T cells from healthy controls and from alopecia areata patients with either patchy or totalis/universalis disease. RNA was extracted with the PAXgene miRNA kit for fixed scalp, the miRNeasy kit for PBMCs, and the RNeasy kit for mouse skin. What the work shows at the level of the full study, not this receptor alone: Lesional scalp, especially in alopecia totalis/universalis, showed higher clonality and more expanded CD8+ clones than normal scalp, suggesting antigenic drive. Unlike mouse skin, where gammadelta T cells dominate, normal human skin contains resident alphabeta T cells that get sequenced too, which complicates analysis of the scalp TCR repertoire. Shared TCR sequences between patients were less evident than in mice, which may be partly attributable to HLA diversity in the patient population.

Peripheral blood and lesional scalp punch biopsies were obtained from patients with alopecia areata. PBMCs were isolated by density centrifugation and stained for CD3, CD4 and CD8, and CD4+ and CD8+ T cells were sorted on a FACSAria. The untreated alopecia areata patients were recruited through a multicenter biomarker study. Blood CD8+ T cells from 5 or 6 biomarker-study patients were further sorted into NKG2D-low and NKG2D-high fractions. Library generation was performed with the immunoSEQ multiplex PCR assay. For TCR sequencing, RNA was extracted from every sample and reverse transcribed into cDNA to serve as template. First-strand cDNA was synthesized using SuperScript III with a 2:1 mix of oligo-dT and random hexamers. A synthetic immune receptor repertoire was used to assess amplification bias, and residual bias was removed computationally. The original pipeline was this. Raw reads were preprocessed for error removal, and CDR3 was defined according to IMGT conventions as running from the conserved cysteine to phenylalanine. Clonality was computed by normalizing Shannon entropy by log2 of the number of productive unique TCRs and subtracting the result from 1. Scalp TCRbeta sequences were cross-referenced with sorted blood CD4 and CD8 repertoires so that the CD4 or CD8 identity of scalp clones could be inferred. Held by TCRdb, this immuneACCESS table contains in-frame sequences only and omits some clones. Under half of the omission traces to an unresolved V gene where checked; the cause of the rest is unknown. The V and J calls and the clone size are those of that table, but D and trimming were determined from the DNA. The sample yields 98,000 or so clones; under 65% were counted once. The ten largest clones represent roughly 25% of the sample.

The sequence derives from a human donor with alopecia areata. The rearrangement combines TRBV4-2 with TRBJ1-1; there is no confident call for the D gene. Material: NKG2D-low CD8+ T cells sorted from blood. The sample's cell subset or site label, decoded: sorted CD8+ NKG2D-low blood T cells. At the DNA level, the sequence is TGTGCCAGCAGCCAAGATCTGGGAGGCACTGAAGCTTTCTTT. Its amino acids are CASSQDLGGTEAFF.